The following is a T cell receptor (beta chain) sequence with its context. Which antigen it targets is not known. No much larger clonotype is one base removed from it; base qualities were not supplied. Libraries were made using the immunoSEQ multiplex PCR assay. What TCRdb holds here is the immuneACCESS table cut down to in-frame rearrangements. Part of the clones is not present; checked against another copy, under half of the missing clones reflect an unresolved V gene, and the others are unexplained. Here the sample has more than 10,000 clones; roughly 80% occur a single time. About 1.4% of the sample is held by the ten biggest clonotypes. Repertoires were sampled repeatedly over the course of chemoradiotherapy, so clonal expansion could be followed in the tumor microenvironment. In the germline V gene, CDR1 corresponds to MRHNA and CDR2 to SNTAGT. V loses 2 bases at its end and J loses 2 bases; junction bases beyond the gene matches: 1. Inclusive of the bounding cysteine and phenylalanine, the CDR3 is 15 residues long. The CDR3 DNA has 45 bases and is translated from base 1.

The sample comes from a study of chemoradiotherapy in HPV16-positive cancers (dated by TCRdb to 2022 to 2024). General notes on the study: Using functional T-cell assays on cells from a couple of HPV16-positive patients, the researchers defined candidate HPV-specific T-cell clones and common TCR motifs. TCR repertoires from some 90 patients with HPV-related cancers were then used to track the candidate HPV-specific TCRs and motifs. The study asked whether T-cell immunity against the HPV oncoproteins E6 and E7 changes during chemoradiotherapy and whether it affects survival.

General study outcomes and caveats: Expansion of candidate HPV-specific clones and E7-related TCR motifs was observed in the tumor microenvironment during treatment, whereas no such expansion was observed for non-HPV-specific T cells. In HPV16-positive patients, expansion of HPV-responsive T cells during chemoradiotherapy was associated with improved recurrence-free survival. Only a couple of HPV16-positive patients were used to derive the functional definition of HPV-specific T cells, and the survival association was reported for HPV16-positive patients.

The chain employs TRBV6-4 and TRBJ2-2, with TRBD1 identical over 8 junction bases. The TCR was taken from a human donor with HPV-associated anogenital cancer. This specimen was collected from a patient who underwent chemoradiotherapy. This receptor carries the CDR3 CASSDGQGNTGELFF. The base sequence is TGTGCCAGCAGTGACGGACAGGGAAACACCGGGGAGCTGTTTTTT.